The 15 T cell receptor beta chains below come from one sample, sequenced in a study of T cell responses to AZD1222 COVID-19 vaccine. Using immunoSEQ multiplex PCR, the repertoire was profiled, and TCRdb retains in-frame clones only, with some absent. The sample has about 130,000 clones; just over 85% are singletons. The sequenced sample was peripheral blood, obtained on day 0 of AZD1222 vaccination. These TCRs come from an adult in good health.

The V gene is TRBV5-1, the J gene TRBJ1-1, with TRBD1 matching over 11 bases. V shed 4 bases, J shed 5 bases, and the junction held 4 bases outside the gene matches. From germline, CDR1 is SGHRS and CDR2 YFSETQ. The CDR3 totals 14 residues. CDR3 loop: CASSRGTGGTEAFF. DNA for the CDR3: TGCGCCAGCAGCCGCGGGACAGGGGGGACTGAAGCTTTCTTT.

The chain carries TRBV3-1 (or the pseudogene TRBV3-2) and TRBJ1-2; 7 bases match TRBD1. The CDR3 has 13 residues. Trimming removed 6 bases from V and 4 bases from J; junction bases left unmatched: 5. Looked up from germline, CDR1 is LGHDT and CDR2 is YNNKEL (reference sequence). For the CDR3, the DNA is TGTGCCAGCAGAGGGGGCTTCGTCTATGGCTACACCTTC. Its protein is CASRGGFVYGYTF.

The table lists this clone with a few counts. CDR3 in amino acids: CASSQKSLAGGTGELFF. CDR3 coding DNA: TGCGCCAGCAGCCAGAAAAGCCTAGCGGGTGGGACCGGGGAGCTGTTTTTT. The chain has TRBV4-3 and TRBJ2-2, with 8 bases fitting TRBD2. Germline CDR1 LGHNA, CDR2 YSLEER. The CDR3 has 17 residues. Losses at the gene ends were 3 bases for V and 5 bases for J; bases not matched to a gene: 11.

CDR3 loop: CASSLRGDRGYDGYTF. CDR3 DNA sequence: TGCGCCAGCAGCTTGAGGGGAGACAGGGGATACGATGGCTACACCTTC. The V gene is TRBV5-1, the J gene TRBJ1-2, with 8 bases identical to TRBD1. Trimming took 1 base from V and 6 from J; bases not matched to a gene: 11. There are 16 residues in the CDR3. Germline CDR1 is SGHRS and CDR2 is YFSETQ. Using reference TRBV5-1 and TRBJ1-2 for the parts outside the CDR3, the full variable domain is KAGVTQTPRYLIKTRGQQVTLSCSPISGHRSVSWYQQTPGQGLQFLFEYFSETQRNKGNFPGRFSGRQFSNSRSEMNVSTLELGDSALYLCASSLRGDRGYDGYTFGSGTRLTVV.

The chain uses TRBV7-2 and TRBJ1-1; 7 nucleotides agree with TRBD1. CDR3 length: 14 residues. Germline CDR1 is SGHTA and CDR2 is FQGNSA. With V trimmed by 5 bases and J by 5 bases, 8 bases remained unmatched. CDR3 nucleotides: TGTGCCAGCAGCACTGACGCAGGGGGGACTGAAGCTTTCTTT. It yields the protein CASSTDAGGTEAFF.

The chain has TRBV7-3 and TRBJ2-3, with D possibly matching TRBD2 (6 bases). Per the germline V gene, CDR1 is SGHTA and CDR2 is FQGTGA. The CDR3 covers 15 residues. V lost 5 bases, J lost 0 bases, and 12 bases lay in between. This CDR3 is CASSTRTTSTDTQYF. CDR3 DNA sequence: TGTGCCAGCAGCACTCGGACTACCAGCACAGATACGCAGTATTTT. Supplemented by reference TRBV7-3 and TRBJ2-3, the full variable domain reads GAGVSQTPSNKVTEKGKYVELRCDPISGHTALYWYRQSLGQGPEFLIYFQGTGAADDSGLPNDRFFAVRPEGSVSTLKIQRTERGDSAVYLCASSTRTTSTDTQYFGPGTRLTVL.

The rearrangement uses TRBV28 and TRBJ2-1; 11 bases map to TRBD2. The CDR3 is 16 residues long. V was clipped by 5 bases and J by 5 bases; unmatched bases: 8. Germline loops: CDR1 MDHEN, CDR2 SYDVKM. The CDR3 sequence is CASSKPLAGGDNEQFF. CDR3 nucleotide sequence: TGTGCCAGCAGTAAACCCCTAGCGGGGGGAGACAATGAGCAGTTCTTC.

The chain recombines TRBV9 with TRBJ2-1; possibly TRBD2 for D (6 bases). Germline V lookup: CDR1 SGDLS, CDR2 YYNGEE. This CDR3 is 17 amino acids long. V lost 0 bases and J 4 bases, leaving 17 bases between the germline ends. The CDR3 sequence is CASSVATRDSEYNEQFF. CDR3 nucleotides: TGTGCCAGCAGCGTAGCTACTCGGGACTCGGAATACAATGAGCAGTTCTTC. Full variable domain (outside the CDR3, taken from reference TRBV9 and TRBJ2-1): DSGVTQTPKHLITATGQRVTLRCSPRSGDLSVYWYQQSLDQGLQFLIQYYNGEERAKGNILERFSAQQFPDLHSELNLSSLELGDSALYFCASSVATRDSEYNEQFFGPGTRLTVL.

The rearrangement joins TRBV19 to TRBJ1-1, with unresolved D. Trimming cost V 6 bases and J 1 base, with 12 bases left between them. This CDR3 contains 14 residues. Germline CDR1 reads LNHDA; CDR2 reads SQIVND (reference sequence). The CDR3 DNA reads as TGTGCCAGTAGAAAACAGCTCCAGAACACTGAAGCTTTCTTT. Protein sequence: CASRKQLQNTEAFF.

This clone appeared once. The genes are TRBV28 and TRBJ2-3, with 12 bases fitting TRBD2. Germline-derived CDR1 and CDR2 are MDHEN and SYDVKM. This CDR3 region has 14 residues. V shed 5 bases and J 10 bases; nucleotides not matched to a gene: 7. CDR3 sequence (DNA): TGTGCCAGCAGTCAGCCTCTAGCGGGAGGGGCGCAGTATTTT. As protein: CASSQPLAGGAQYF.

The V gene is TRBV19, the J gene TRBJ2-2; D is unresolved. There are 12 residues in the CDR3. The ends were cut back, 10 bases at V and 4 bases at J, with 10 bases in the middle. Germline loops: CDR1 LNHDA, CDR2 SQIVND (reference sequence). The CDR3 DNA reads TGTGCCACCATGAAGACCACCGGGGAGCTGTTTTTT. This translates into CATMKTTGELFF. The variable domain in full, with the rest retrieved from reference TRBV19 and TRBJ2-2, is DGGITQSPKYLFRKEGQNVTLSCEQNLNHDAMYWYRQDPGQGLRLIYYSQIVNDFQKGDIAEGYSVSREKKESFPLTVTSAQKNPTAFYLCATMKTTGELFFGEGSRLTVL.

V and J are TRBV16 and TRBJ1-4; tentatively, D is TRBD1 (5 bases). The CDR3 has 17 amino acids. The germline V gene encodes CDR1 KGHSY and CDR2 FQNENV. The ends were cut back, 0 bases at V and 0 bases at J, with 11 bases in the middle. This CDR3 reads CASSQSDRHATNEKLFF. The CDR3 DNA follows: TGTGCCAGCAGCCAATCAGACAGACATGCAACTAATGAAAAACTGTTTTTT.

CDR3 amino acids: CASSQDLTYEQYF. CDR3 in DNA: TGCGCCAGCAGCCAAGACCTTACCTACGAGCAGTACTTC. The J gene is TRBJ2-7, the V gene TRBV4-3; no reliable D call. The V gene lost 0 bases and the J gene lost 2 bases, with 5 bases spanning the gap. This CDR3 contains 13 residues. Germline lookup yields CDR1 LGHNA and CDR2 YSLEER.

In this sample, this clone turned up a few times. The chain is built from TRBV25-1 and TRBJ2-3; TRBD1 aligns across 10 bases. The CDR3 is made up of 15 amino acids. V dropped 7 bases and J dropped 4; count of bases not matched to a gene: 8. Germline V CDR1 and CDR2: MGHDK, SYGVNS. CDR3 DNA sequence: TGTGCCAGCACCGCTCGGGACAGGGGACCAGATACGCAGTATTTT. Translation: CASTARDRGPDTQYF.

The chain links TRBV28 to TRBJ1-4; tentatively, D is TRBD1 (5 bases). Per germline, CDR1 MDHEN and CDR2 SYDVKM. The ends were cut back, 6 bases at V and 0 bases at J, with 14 bases in the middle. The CDR3 totals 16 residues. In nucleotides, the CDR3 is TGTGCCAGCAGGGGGCCTCGGACGGCAACTAATGAAAAACTGTTTTTT. Protein: CASRGPRTATNEKLFF.